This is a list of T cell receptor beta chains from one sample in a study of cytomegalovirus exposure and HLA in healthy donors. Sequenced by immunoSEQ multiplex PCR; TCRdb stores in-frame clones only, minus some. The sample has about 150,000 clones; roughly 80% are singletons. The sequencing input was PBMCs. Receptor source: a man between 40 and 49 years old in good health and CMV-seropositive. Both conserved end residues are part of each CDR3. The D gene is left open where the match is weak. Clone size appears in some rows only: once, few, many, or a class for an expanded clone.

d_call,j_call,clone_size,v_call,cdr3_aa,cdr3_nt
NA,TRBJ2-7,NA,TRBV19,CASSIERGSYEQYF,TGTGCCAGTAGTATCGAGAGGGGGTCCTACGAGCAGTACTTC
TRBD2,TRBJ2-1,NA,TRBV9,CASSVVGTSSNEQFF,TGTGCCAGCAGCGTAGTCGGGACTAGCAGTAATGAGCAGTTCTTC
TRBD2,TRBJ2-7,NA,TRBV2,CASSEAGLAGEQYF,TGTGCCAGCAGTGAAGCGGGACTAGCTGGGGAGCAGTACTTC
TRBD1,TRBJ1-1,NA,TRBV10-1,CASSEGRGSWSNTEAFF,TGCGCCAGCAGTGAAGGCAGGGGGTCTTGGTCGAACACTGAAGCTTTCTTT
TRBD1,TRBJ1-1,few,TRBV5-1,CASSVTGMNTEAFF,TGCGCCAGCAGCGTGACAGGGATGAACACTGAAGCTTTCTTT
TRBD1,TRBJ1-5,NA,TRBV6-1,CASRQGGNQPQHF,TGTGCCAGCAGACAGGGGGGTAATCAGCCCCAGCATTTT
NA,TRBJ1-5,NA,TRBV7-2,CASSLDSYSNQPQHF,TGTGCCAGCAGCTTAGACAGCTATAGCAATCAGCCCCAGCATTTT
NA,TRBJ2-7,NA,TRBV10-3,CATNIPGDPSYEQYF,TGTGCCACCAATATCCCGGGGGACCCCTCCTACGAGCAGTACTTC
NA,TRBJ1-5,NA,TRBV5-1,CASSLGTVKNQPQHF,TGCGCCAGCAGCTTGGGGACAGTCAAAAATCAGCCCCAGCATTTT
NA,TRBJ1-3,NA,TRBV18,CASSPGQQAFGNTIYF,TGTGCCAGCTCACCTGGACAGCAAGCCTTTGGAAACACCATATATTTT
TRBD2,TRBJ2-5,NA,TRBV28,CASSPGGLSIETQYF,TGTGCCAGCAGTCCGGGGGGTCTCAGTATAGAGACCCAGTACTTC
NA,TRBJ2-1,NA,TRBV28,CASSSHFREGTANNEQFF,TGTGCCAGCAGTTCACATTTCCGCGAGGGCACCGCGAACAATGAGCAGTTCTTC
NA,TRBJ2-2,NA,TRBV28,CASSSLPKDIKSGELFF,TGTGCCAGCAGTTCCCTCCCAAAGGACATAAAATCAGGGGAGCTGTTTTTT
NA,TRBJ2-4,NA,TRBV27,CASSPRVGGNIQYF,TGTGCCAGCAGTCCCCGGGTGGGGGGAAACATTCAGTACTTC
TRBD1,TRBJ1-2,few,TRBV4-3,CASSQAGQGTPVYGYTF,TGCGCCAGCAGCCAAGCGGGACAGGGGACTCCCGTTTATGGCTACACCTTC
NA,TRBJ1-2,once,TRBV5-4,CASSLQGLYGYTF,TGTGCCAGCAGCCTCCAAGGACTCTATGGCTACACCTTC
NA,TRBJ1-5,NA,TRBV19,CASSISGNQPQHF,TGTGCCAGTAGTATTTCAGGAAATCAGCCCCAGCATTTT
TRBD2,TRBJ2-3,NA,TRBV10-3,CATRRGRDTDTQYF,TGTGCCACTCGCCGCGGGAGGGACACAGATACGCAGTATTTT
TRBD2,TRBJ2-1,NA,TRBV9,CASSVGILAGVNEQFF,TGTGCCAGCAGCGTAGGAATACTAGCGGGAGTCAATGAGCAGTTCTTC
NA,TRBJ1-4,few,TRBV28,CASSLFAGKLFF,TGTGCCAGCAGTTTGTTCGCCGGGAAACTGTTTTTT
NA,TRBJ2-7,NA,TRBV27,CASSPQATRTYEQYF,TGTGCCAGCAGTCCCCAGGCGACCAGAACCTACGAGCAGTACTTC
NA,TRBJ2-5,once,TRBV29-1,CSVQTGYGETQYF,TGCAGCGTCCAAACGGGGTACGGAGAGACCCAGTACTTC
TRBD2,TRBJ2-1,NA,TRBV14,CASSITSGSEQFF,TGTGCCAGCAGCATTACTAGCGGGAGCGAGCAGTTCTTC
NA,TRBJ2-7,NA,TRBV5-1,CASSLGQYEQYF,TGCGCCAGCAGCCTGGGACAATACGAGCAGTACTTC
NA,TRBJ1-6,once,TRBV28,CASSSPSRSLHF,TGTGCCAGCAGTTCACCCTCACGGTCCCTCCACTTT
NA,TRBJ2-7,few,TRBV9,CASSVDFRDEQYF,TGTGCCAGCAGCGTAGACTTCCGGGACGAGCAGTACTTC
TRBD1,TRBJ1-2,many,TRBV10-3,CAIRTTGEGYTF,TGTGCCATCAGGACTACAGGGGAGGGCTACACCTTC
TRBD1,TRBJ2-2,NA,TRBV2,CAKLRDRNTGELFF,TGTGCCAAACTCCGGGACAGGAACACCGGGGAGCTGTTTTTT
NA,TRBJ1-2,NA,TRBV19,CASSQGWIGYTF,TGTGCCAGTTCACAGGGTTGGATTGGCTACACCTTC
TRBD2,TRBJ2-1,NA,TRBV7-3,CASSLGGSGSYNEQFF,TGTGCCAGCAGCTTAGGGGGCAGCGGGAGCTACAATGAGCAGTTCTTC
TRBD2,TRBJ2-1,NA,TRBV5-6,CASSTSGSSYNEQFF,TGTGCCAGCAGCACTAGCGGGAGCTCCTACAATGAGCAGTTCTTC
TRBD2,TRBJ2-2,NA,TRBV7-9,CASSRPGLAINTGELFF,TGTGCCAGCAGCCGTCCGGGACTAGCGATTAACACCGGGGAGCTGTTTTTT
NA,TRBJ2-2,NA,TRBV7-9,CASSLYTNTGELFF,TGTGCCAGCAGCTTATACACGAACACCGGGGAGCTGTTTTTT
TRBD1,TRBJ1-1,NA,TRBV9,CASSPPTRGPEGQGTEAFF,TGTGCCAGCAGCCCACCGACCAGGGGGCCAGAAGGGCAAGGCACTGAAGCTTTCTTT
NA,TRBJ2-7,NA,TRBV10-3,CAISPAGADYEQYF,TGTGCCATCAGTCCCGCAGGGGCCGACTACGAGCAGTACTTC
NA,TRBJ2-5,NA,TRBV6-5,CASSPFYSQETQYF,TGTGCCAGCAGTCCTTTCTATTCCCAAGAGACCCAGTACTTC
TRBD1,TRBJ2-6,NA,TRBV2,CASRPGQGVSGANVLTF,TGTGCCAGCAGACCGGGACAGGGGGTTTCTGGGGCCAACGTCCTGACTTTC
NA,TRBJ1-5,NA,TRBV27,CASSLLPGDGGNQPQHF,TGTGCCAGCAGTTTACTCCCAGGGGATGGGGGCAATCAGCCCCAGCATTTT
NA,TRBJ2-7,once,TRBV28,CASSLSATYEQYF,TGTGCCAGCAGTTTATCCGCGACCTACGAGCAGTACTTC
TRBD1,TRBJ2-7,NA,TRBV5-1,CASSRGQGASSYEQYF,TGCGCCAGCAGCCGGGGACAGGGGGCAAGTTCCTACGAGCAGTACTTC
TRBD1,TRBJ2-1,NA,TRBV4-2,CASSQDGTGTGPNNEQFF,TGTGCCAGCAGCCAAGACGGAACCGGGACAGGGCCAAACAATGAGCAGTTCTTC
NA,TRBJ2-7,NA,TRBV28,CASSFNSLYEQYF,TGTGCCAGCAGTTTCAACTCCTTATACGAGCAGTACTTC
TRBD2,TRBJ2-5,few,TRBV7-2,CASSFRLAPGGETQYF,TGTGCCAGCAGCTTCCGACTAGCCCCTGGAGGGGAGACCCAGTACTTC
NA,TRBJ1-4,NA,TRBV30,CAWSVQQTNEKLFF,TGTGCCTGGAGTGTACAACAGACCAATGAAAAACTGTTTTTT
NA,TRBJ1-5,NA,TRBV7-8,CASSLGLYQPQHF,TGTGCCAGCAGCTTAGGTCTCTATCAGCCCCAGCATTTT